This TCR beta chain originates from a study of blood T cell repertoires in COVID-19. About the research overall: T cells, B-cell-depleted T cells, or PBMCs supplied cDNA or gDNA.

Only in-frame clones appear in the TCRdb table, and some are missing; sequencing was by immunoSEQ multiplex PCR. The sample contains about 140,000 clones, around three quarters of which appear only once. This CDR3 is 11 amino acids long. Trimming pared 7 bases from V and 4 bases from J, leaving 11 bases between. Germline-derived CDR1 and CDR2 are SQVTM and ANQGSEA. Sequencing input: peripheral blood. The J gene is TRBJ2-7, the V gene TRBV29-1, with D possibly being TRBD1 (6 bases). The clonotype originates from a man aged 50-59 years with acute or convalescent COVID-19. CDR3 DNA sequence: TGCAGCGCCGGGACAACATACGAGCAGTACTTC. It is translated as CSAGTTYEQYF.